The 5 T cell receptor beta chains given below trace back to one sample, sequenced in a study of neurological immune-mediated disorders. Using its own MiXCR run on the 5' RACE reads, TCRdb lists one record per CDR3 protein. The sample carries roughly 38,000 distinct CDR3 sequences, more than 6.5% recorded once. The sequencing input was PBMCs. Receptors originate from a middle-aged woman in good health.

There are many counts of this clonotype. The V gene is TRBV28, the J gene TRBJ1-3; tentative D call: TRBD1 (6 bases). Looked up from germline, CDR1 is MDHEN and CDR2 is SYDVKM. The V end was cut by 6 bases, the J end by 0 bases, with 6 bases between. The CDR3 loop spans 13 amino acids. The CDR3 DNA is TGTGCCAGCAGACAGGGCTCTGGAAACACCATATATTTT. It codes for CASRQGSGNTIYF.

This clonotype was seen ten or more times. The chain is built from TRBV5-6 and TRBJ2-1; TRBD2 matches at 7 bases. Germline assignment: CDR1 SGHDT and CDR2 YYEEEE. The CDR3 contains 14 residues. With 3 bases clipped from V and 5 bases from J, the junction kept 5 bases outside the gene matches. CDR3 residues: CASSSGLGHNEQFF. Here the CDR3 DNA reads TGTGCCAGCAGCTCAGGACTAGGTCACAATGAGCAGTTCTTC.

This clonotype was seen at least ten times. This chain joins TRBV7-9 and TRBJ2-7; D remains unclear. V lost 5 bases, J lost 1 base, and 9 bases lay in between. CDR3 length equals 13 residues. Germline V gene lookup returns CDR1 SEHNR and CDR2 FQNEAQ (reference sequence). For the CDR3, the DNA is TGTGCCAGCAGCCAGACGATGTCCTACGAGCAGTACGTC. The encoded protein is CASSQTMSYEQYV.

This clonotype was recorded many times. The V and J genes are TRBV7-8 and TRBJ2-7; D might be TRBD1 (5 bases). The CDR3 contains 15 residues. V lost 1 base and J 5 bases, leaving 15 bases between the germline ends. Germline CDR1 and CDR2: SGHVS and FQNEAQ. CDR3 sequence reads: CASSLGRAKQHEQYF. In nucleotides, the CDR3 is TGTGCCAGCAGCTTAGGCAGGGCGAAACAGCACGAGCAGTACTTC.

Ten or more counts support this clonotype. This chain links TRBV28 with TRBJ2-3; D not resolved. The CDR3 is 15 amino acids. Germline lookup yields CDR1 MDHEN and CDR2 SYDVKM. Trimming took 1 base from V and 1 from J, leaving 9 bases between them. The CDR3 DNA is TGTGCCAGCAGTTTATCTACATTCCGCACAGATACGCAGTATTTT. Translation gives CASSLSTFRTDTQYF.